This T cell receptor beta chain is from a study of blood T cell repertoires in COVID-19. CDR3 length: 14 residues. Germline V gives CDR1 MDHEN, CDR2 SYDVKM. V was pared by 2 bases and J by 7 bases, with 2 bases of the junction left unmatched. This clone has a handful of counts. TCRdb's copy holds only in-frame clones and misses some; the assay was immunoSEQ multiplex PCR. The table has more than 65,000 clones, roughly 84% seen once. The specimen was peripheral blood. The sequence derives from a man aged 30-40 years with COVID-19, enrolled during active disease. The chain uses TRBV28 and TRBJ1-6; 7 bases map to TRBD1. DNA of the CDR3: TGTGCCAGCAGTTTACCAGGGGGGAATTCACCCCTCCACTTT. Translating gives CASSLPGGNSPLHF.